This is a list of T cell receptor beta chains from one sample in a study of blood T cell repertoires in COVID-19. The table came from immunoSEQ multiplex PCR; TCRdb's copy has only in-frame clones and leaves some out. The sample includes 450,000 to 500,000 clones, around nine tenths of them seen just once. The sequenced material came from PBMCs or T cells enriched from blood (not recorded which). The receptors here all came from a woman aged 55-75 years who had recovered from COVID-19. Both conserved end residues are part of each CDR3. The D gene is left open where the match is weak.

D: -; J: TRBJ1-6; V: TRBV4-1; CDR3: CASSHLSGNSYNSPLHF
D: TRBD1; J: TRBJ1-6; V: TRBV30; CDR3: CAWAISRGRSPLHF
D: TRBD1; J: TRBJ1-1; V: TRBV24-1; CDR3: CATSDGIGGGTEAFF
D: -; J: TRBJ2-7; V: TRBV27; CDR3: CASSLKDTSYEQYF
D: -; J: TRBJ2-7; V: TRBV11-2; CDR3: CASSLGRGAYEQYF
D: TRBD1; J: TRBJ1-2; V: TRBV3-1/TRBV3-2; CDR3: CASSRTKGQGSGYTF
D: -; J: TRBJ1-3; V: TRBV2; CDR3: CASRGDHSGNTIYF
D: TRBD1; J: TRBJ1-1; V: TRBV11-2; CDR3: CASSFQGAFVHTEAFF
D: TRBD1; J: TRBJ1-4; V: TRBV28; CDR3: CASSLTRDRPQKLFF
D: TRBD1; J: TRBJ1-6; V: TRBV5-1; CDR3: CASSLGDRVYNSPLHF
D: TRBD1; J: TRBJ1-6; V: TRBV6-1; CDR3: CASSEVMAGGHSPLHF
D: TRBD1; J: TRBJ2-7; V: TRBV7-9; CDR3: CASSLVGGQGYEQYF
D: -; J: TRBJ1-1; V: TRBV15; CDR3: CATSPTGSVTEAFF
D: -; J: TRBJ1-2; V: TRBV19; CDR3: CASNPRGANYGYTF